What follows describes a single T cell receptor beta chain. This entry is derived from a study of cytomegalovirus exposure and HLA in healthy donors. This PCR relied on a set of 60 Vbeta primers and 13 Jbeta primers. The data were produced by immunoSEQ multiplex PCR, yet TCRdb's version contains in-frame clones alone and is incomplete. The profile shows approximately 110,000 clones, 70% to 85% of them singletons. CDR3 length equals 13 residues. The germline CDR1 and CDR2 sequences are SGHNT and YYREEE (reference sequence). V lost 3 bases, J lost 4 bases, and 2 bases stayed unmatched. The source material was PBMCs. The chain carries TRBV5-4 and TRBJ2-3, with TRBD1 identical over 7 bases. The receptor comes from a woman between 18 and 29 years old in good health and CMV-seronegative. CDR3 in DNA: TGTGCCAGCAGCTACAGGGGAGCAGATACGCAGTATTTT. Protein sequence: CASSYRGADTQYF.